These 8 T cell receptor beta chains originate from one sample sequenced in a study of shared clonotypes between healthy human individuals. Some clones are missing from TCRdb's copy, which holds only in-frame ones; the method was immunoSEQ multiplex PCR. The sample yields 2 million to 2.5 million clones, 90% to 95% seen once. What was sequenced was naive CD4+ T cells sorted from blood. Subset given: CD45RA+ positively selected. The receptors were sampled from a man younger than 30 in good health.

V gene TRBV6-6 combines with J gene TRBJ1-2; TRBD1 matches at 7 bases. J was trimmed by 2 bases and V by 0 bases; bases with no gene match: 3. From germline, CDR1 is MNHNY and CDR2 SVGAGI (reference sequence). The CDR3 has 15 residues. DNA for the CDR3: TGTGCCAGCAGTTACTCCGGGGGACAGAACTATGGCTACACCTTC. Translating it yields CASSYSGGQNYGYTF.

This clone occurred a few times. J is TRBJ1-1 and V is TRBV6-6; D gene ambiguous. CDR1 MNHNY and CDR2 SVGAGI come from the germline V gene (reference sequence). V lost 0 bases and J 10 bases, leaving 18 bases between the germline ends. The CDR3 has 15 amino acids. The CDR3 bases are TGTGCCAGCAGTTACTCGAGCGGCAGCCCTTATGTAGCTTTCTTT. Amino acid sequence: CASSYSSGSPYVAFF.

This clone was recorded once. The chain carries TRBV6-6 and TRBJ1-1; D unclear. Trimming cost V 2 bases and J 1 base, with 8 bases left between them. The CDR3 has 14 amino acids. The germline CDR1 and CDR2 sequences are MNHNY and SVGAGI (reference sequence). The CDR3 DNA reads TGTGCCAGCAGTTACCCAGAGTGGAACACTGAAGCTTTCTTT. It yields the protein CASSYPEWNTEAFF.

The chain links TRBV18 to TRBJ1-5, with 9 bases aligning to TRBD1. The V gene's germline CDR1 is KGHSH and CDR2 LQKENI. The junction had 5 bases not matched to a gene; V was cut back by 2 bases and J by 6 bases. The CDR3 extends over 15 amino acids. This CDR3 is CASSPGTGITQPQHF. The CDR3 nucleotides are TGTGCCAGCTCACCAGGGACAGGGATCACTCAGCCCCAGCATTTT.

V usage is TRBV7-9 and J usage is TRBJ2-7; 9 bases line up with TRBD1. With 8 bases clipped from V and 5 bases from J, the junction kept 19 bases outside the gene matches. CDR3 length: 17 residues. Per the germline V gene, CDR1 is SEHNR and CDR2 is FQNEAQ (reference sequence). CDR3 sequence: CASVEGTGMIVGNEQYF. CDR3 bases: TGTGCCAGCGTAGAAGGGACAGGGATGATAGTAGGCAACGAGCAGTACTTC.

This clone appeared once. The J gene is TRBJ2-7, the V gene TRBV5-4; D gene unclear. V was cut by 4 bases and J by 2 bases, with 19 bases left in between. CDR3 length: 16 residues. CDR1 SGHNT and CDR2 YYREEE come from the germline V gene (reference sequence). The CDR3 sequence is CASSLGFGVKAYEQYF. The CDR3 DNA is TGTGCCAGCAGCCTGGGTTTTGGGGTGAAGGCCTACGAGCAGTACTTC.

Concerning this clone itself: Other nucleotide sequences in the sample specify the same CDR3. The chain couples TRBV2 to TRBJ2-1; D gene unclear. The CDR3 runs to 11 residues. Germline V CDR1 and CDR2: SNHLY, FYNNEI. V gave up 3 bases and J gave up 10 bases, with 7 bases separating them. DNA for the CDR3: TGTGCCAGCAGTGAGGGGTACGAGCAGTTCTTC. It encodes CASSEGYEQFF. The entire variable domain, with the rest obtained from reference TRBV2 and TRBJ2-1, is as follows: EPEVTQTPSHQVTQMGQEVILRCVPISNHLYFYWYRQILGQKVEFLVSFYNNEISEKSEIFDDQFSVERPDGSNFTLKIRSTKLEDSAMYFCASSEGYEQFFGPGTRLTVL.

This rearrangement joins TRBV6-1 to TRBJ1-2; possible D gene TRBD1, 6 bases. The germline V gene has CDR1 MNHNS and CDR2 SASEGT. The V and J ends lost 8 bases and 3 bases respectively, with 13 bases between them. The length of the CDR3 is 13 residues. The CDR3 region is CASRGRGDYGYTF. CDR3 coding DNA: TGTGCCAGCCGGGGGCGAGGTGACTATGGCTACACCTTC.